This T cell receptor beta chain was retrieved from a study of cytomegalovirus exposure and HLA in healthy donors. The study, taken as a whole, reports: High sensitivity and specificity were reportedly achieved when the classifier diagnosed cytomegalovirus status. A few chains tied to CMV proved CMV antigen-specific in vitro. Indistinguishable V segments, including TRBV6-2 and TRBV6-3, were excluded.

Per germline, CDR1 LGHNT and CDR2 FRNRAP. Trimming took 10 bases from V and 7 from J, leaving 19 bases between them. The CDR3 has 13 residues. PCR amplification relied on 60 Vbeta primers (plus 13 Jbeta primers). Measured with immunoSEQ multiplex PCR; TCRdb has only the in-frame clones, and not every one. The sample has 95,000 to 110,000 clones; around 73% are singletons. As concerns this clone: Its antigen is undetermined.

The source of this sequence is a woman aged 40 to 50 in good health and CMV-seronegative. What was sequenced was PBMCs. The V and J genes are TRBV12-5 and TRBJ1-1; a weak D match, TRBD1 (5 bases). Here the CDR3 DNA reads TGTGCTACCCGCGGGGGGGGAATGGGTGAAGCTTTCTTT. Protein sequence: CATRGGGMGEAFF. Full variable domain (missing parts from reference TRBV12-5 and TRBJ1-1): DARVTQTPRHKVTEMGQEVTMRCQPILGHNTVFWYRQTMMQGLELLAYFRNRAPLDDSGMPKDRFSAEMPDATLATLKIQPSEPRDSAVYFCATRGGGMGEAFFGQGTRLTVV.